This section outlines one TCR beta chain sequence together with its context. No antigen is known for it. No much larger clonotype is one base removed from it; base qualities were not supplied. This specimen comes from a study of T-cell memory formation after mild COVID-19 (dated by TCRdb to 2020 to 2023). For the study in its entirety: TCR sequence clusters from the two donors were largely donor specific. In a couple of donors, T-cell clones that expanded and contracted after mild COVID-19 were followed by sequencing TCRalpha and TCRbeta repertoires longitudinally. The cohort was made up of two young adult volunteers, one female and one male, who were previously healthy. The research as a whole found: Contracting CD4+ clones were found mainly in CM and EM memory subsets, while CD8+ clones were enriched in EMRA. Whether the second-wave clones peaking on day 37 were SARS-CoV-2 specific was not confirmed. Only a couple of mild cases were covered in the study, and larger cohorts including severe cases with pre-infection samples were considered necessary. Clones contracting from day 15 to 85 had balanced CD4/CD8 phenotypes, while a second wave expanding from day 15 to 37 was biased towards CD4+. Some responding clones were detected in pre-infection memory, which suggested that pre-existing cross-reactive memory T cells had joined the SARS-CoV-2 response.

Ficoll-Paque density gradient centrifugation was used to isolate PBMCs. CDR1 and CDR2 are read off the germline V gene as WSHSY and SAAADI. Cut back by 2 bases and 7 bases, the V and J ends lie 11 bases apart. The CDR3, from cysteine to phenylalanine, totals 13 residues. Only the CDR3 region is kept as DNA, spanning 39 bases read in frame from base 1. Sequencing relied on an Illumina NovaSeq 6000. Using 5'RACE with constant-segment primers, TCRalpha and TCRbeta cDNA libraries were constructed, with sample barcodes and unique molecular identifiers added in the process. RNA was extracted from every sample with Trizol reagent. Amplification of the libraries took two PCR steps, and the second step added a second sample barcode plus Illumina TruSeq adapters. Sequencing of the libraries was done on an Illumina NovaSeq, producing 2 x 150 bp paired-end reads. The paper's processing steps were these. Demultiplexing of reads and collapsing into UMI-guided consensus sequences were performed with migec v1.2.7. With mixcr v2.1.11, UMI consensuses were aligned to TRA and TRB V and J templates and assembled into clonotypes. Expanded or contracted clonotypes were those called significant by both edgeR and NoisET, with noise models trained on biological replicates. edgeR calls used a false discovery rate-adjusted p below 0.01 and a log2 fold-change threshold of 1. As an exploratory analysis of dynamics, PCA with hierarchical clustering was applied to max-normalized trajectories of the 1000 most abundant clonotypes. The CD4 or CD8 phenotype of responding clones was assigned using the separately sequenced CD4+ and CD8+ repertoires. Through fastp at Q25 and MiXCR, TCRdb rebuilt clones from the public reads, retaining in-frame beta chains. Each entry merges the rows of one CDR3 protein and shows their most common DNA and genes. What appears here as the V and J calls and clone size reflects TCRdb's work, not the paper's. For this sample the table gives tens of thousands of distinct CDR3 sequences, of which about 16% were detected only once. Jointly, the top ten make up 39% of the sample.

This TCR derives from a man between 18 and 35 years old who had mild COVID-19 (a few samples of this study predate the infection). The sample titles of this study are shuffled in the database, so cell type and time point are left out; the donor was told from shared clones. The sequencing input was PBMCs or a T cell subset sorted from them (not recorded which). The rearranged segments are TRBV10-2 and TRBJ1-1, with the D gene not clear enough to name. The nucleotides are TGCGCCAGCAGTGAGACCGGGATTGGTGAAGCTTTCTTT. Its protein product is CASSETGIGEAFF.